This TCR beta chain was recovered during a study of graft-versus-host responses after intestinal transplantation. Turning to the study itself: All recipients were transplanted with multivisceral, liver-intestinal, or isolated intestinal grafts.

For this clone: Its antigen is unidentified.

Method: immunoSEQ multiplex PCR; TCRdb's copy keeps in-frame clones and lacks some. The data show about 61,000 clones, about 94% seen once. The CDR3 covers 16 residues. The V gene lost 0 bases and the J gene lost 7 bases, with 18 bases spanning the gap. From germline, CDR1 is SGHTA and CDR2 FQGNSA. The chain links TRBV7-2 to TRBJ1-2; D might be TRBD1 (6 bases). The clonotype comes from a human donor who was the organ donor for an intestinal transplant. Here the sequenced sample was unstimulated CD4+ T cells sorted from spleen or lymph node cells, taken before transplant. Here the CDR3 reads CASSLAAIPGEGGYTF. The CDR3 nucleotides are TGTGCCAGCAGCTTAGCGGCGATACCAGGGGAGGGTGGCTACACCTTC.